The TCR beta chain described here comes from a study of cytomegalovirus exposure and HLA in healthy donors. The method was immunoSEQ multiplex PCR; TCRdb's version includes in-frame clones alone and lacks a portion of them. The sample includes approximately 210,000 clones, more than 75% seen only once; the top ten take almost 1.5%. Broader study findings: The study labeled under 200 TCR beta chains cytomegalovirus-associated.

The CDR3 has 13 residues. Germline loops: CDR1 SNHLY, CDR2 FYNNEI. Trimming cost V 6 bases and J 6 bases, with 14 bases left between them. Note on this clone: Its antigen is still unknown.

The sample consisted of PBMCs. V and J are TRBV2 and TRBJ1-1; the D gene is possibly TRBD1 (6 bases). The TCR was taken from a young woman in good health and CMV-seronegative. The CDR3 DNA reads as TGTGCCAGCAGCCAACAGGGCGGTCCTGAAGCTTTCTTT. As protein: CASSQQGGPEAFF.